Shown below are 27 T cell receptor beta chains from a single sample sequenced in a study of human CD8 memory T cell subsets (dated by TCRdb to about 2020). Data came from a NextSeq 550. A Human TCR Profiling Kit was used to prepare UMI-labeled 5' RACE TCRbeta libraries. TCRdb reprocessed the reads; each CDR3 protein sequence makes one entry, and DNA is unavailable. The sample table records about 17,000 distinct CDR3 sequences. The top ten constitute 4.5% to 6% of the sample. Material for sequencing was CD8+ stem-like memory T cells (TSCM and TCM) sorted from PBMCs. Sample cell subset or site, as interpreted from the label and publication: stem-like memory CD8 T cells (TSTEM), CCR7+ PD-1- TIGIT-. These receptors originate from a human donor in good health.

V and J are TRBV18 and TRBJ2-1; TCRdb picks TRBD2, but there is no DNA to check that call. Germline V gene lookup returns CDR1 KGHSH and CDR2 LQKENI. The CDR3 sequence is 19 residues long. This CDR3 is CASSSEETSGRLGSNEQFF. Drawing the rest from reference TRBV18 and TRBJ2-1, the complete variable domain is NAGVMQNPRHLVRRRGQEARLRCSPMKGHSHVYWYRQLPEEGLKFMVYLQKENIIDESGMPKERFSAEFPKEGPSILRIQQVVRGDSAAYFCASSSEETSGRLGSNEQFFGPGTRLTVL.

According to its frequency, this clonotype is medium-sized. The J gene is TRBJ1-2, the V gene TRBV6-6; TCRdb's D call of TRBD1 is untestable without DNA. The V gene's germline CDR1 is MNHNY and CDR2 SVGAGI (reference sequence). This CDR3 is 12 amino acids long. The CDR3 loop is CASQGADYGYTF.

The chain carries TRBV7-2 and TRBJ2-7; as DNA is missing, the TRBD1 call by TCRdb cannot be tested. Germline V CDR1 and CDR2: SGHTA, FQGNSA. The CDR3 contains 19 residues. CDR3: CASSLSGTGGSLVAYEQYF.

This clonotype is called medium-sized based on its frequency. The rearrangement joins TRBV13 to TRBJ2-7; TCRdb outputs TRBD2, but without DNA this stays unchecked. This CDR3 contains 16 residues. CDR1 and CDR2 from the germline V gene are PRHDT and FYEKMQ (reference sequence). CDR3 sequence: CASSWTSGLASYEQYF.

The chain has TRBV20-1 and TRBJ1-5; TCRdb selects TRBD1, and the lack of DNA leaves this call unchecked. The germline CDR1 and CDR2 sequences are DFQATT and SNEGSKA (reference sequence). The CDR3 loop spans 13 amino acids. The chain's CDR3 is CSARAISNQPQHF.

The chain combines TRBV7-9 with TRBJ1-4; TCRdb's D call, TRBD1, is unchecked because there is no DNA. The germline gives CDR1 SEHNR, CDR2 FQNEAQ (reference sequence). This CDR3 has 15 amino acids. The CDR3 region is CASSSYRVTDEKLFF.

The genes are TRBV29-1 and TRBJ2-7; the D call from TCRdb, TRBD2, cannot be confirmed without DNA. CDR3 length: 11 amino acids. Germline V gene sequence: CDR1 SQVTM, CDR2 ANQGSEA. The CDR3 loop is CSAARDVEQYF.

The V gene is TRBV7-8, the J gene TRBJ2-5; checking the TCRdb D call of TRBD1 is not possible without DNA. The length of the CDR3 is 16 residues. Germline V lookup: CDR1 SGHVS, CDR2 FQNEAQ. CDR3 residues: CASSFGSNRAGETQYF.

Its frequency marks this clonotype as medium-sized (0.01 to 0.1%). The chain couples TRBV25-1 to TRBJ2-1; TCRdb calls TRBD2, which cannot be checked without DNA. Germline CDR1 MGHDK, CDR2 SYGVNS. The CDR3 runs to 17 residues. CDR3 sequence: CASSDFTQGRGYNEQFF.

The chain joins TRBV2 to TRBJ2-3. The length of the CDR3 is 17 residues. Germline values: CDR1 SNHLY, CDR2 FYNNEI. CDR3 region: CASSVNPRRTSTDTQYF.

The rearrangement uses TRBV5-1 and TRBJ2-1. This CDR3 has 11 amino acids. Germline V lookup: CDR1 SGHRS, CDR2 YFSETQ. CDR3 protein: CASSLGGEQFF.

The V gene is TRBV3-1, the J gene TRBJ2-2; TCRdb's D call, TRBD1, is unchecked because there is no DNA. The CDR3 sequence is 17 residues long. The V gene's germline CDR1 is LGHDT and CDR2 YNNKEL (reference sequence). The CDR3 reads CASSQPATYASAGELFF.

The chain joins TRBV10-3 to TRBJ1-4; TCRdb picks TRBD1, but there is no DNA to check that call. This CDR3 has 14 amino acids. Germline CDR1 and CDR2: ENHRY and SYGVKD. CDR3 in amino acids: CAISGQGDSEKLFF.

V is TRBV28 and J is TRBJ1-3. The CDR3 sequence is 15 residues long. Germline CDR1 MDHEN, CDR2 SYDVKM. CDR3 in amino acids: CASSFPLYSGNTIYF.

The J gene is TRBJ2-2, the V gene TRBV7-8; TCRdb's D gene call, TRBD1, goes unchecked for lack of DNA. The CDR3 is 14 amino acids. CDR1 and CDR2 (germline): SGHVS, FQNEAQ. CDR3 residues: CASSRDRGTGELFF.

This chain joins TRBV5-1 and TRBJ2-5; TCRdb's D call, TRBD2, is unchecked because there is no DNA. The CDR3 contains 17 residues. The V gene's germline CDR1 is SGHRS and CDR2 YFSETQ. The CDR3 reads CASSYTSGREVSETQYF.

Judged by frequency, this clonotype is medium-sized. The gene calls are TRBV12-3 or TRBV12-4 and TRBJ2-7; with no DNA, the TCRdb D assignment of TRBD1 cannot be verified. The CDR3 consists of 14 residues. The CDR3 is CASRPGQGLNEQYF.

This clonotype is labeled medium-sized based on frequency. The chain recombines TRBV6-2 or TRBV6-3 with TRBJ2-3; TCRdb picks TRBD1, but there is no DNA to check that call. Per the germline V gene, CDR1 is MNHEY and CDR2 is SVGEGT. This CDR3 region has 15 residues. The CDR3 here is CASMGIDSYLDTQYF.

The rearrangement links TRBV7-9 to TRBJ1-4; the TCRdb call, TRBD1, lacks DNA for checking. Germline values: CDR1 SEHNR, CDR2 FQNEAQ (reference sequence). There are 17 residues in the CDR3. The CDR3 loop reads CASSLSPGESTNEKLFF.

CDR3 region: CASSLTDNEQFF. The rearrangement uses TRBV6-2 or TRBV6-3 and TRBJ2-1. There are 12 residues in the CDR3. CDR1 is MNHEY, CDR2 SVGEGT, per germline.

CDR3 region: CASSPLGQGNFEAFF. The chain has TRBV12-3 or TRBV12-4 and TRBJ1-1; TCRdb names TRBD1, which stays unverified in the absence of DNA. The CDR3 runs to 15 residues.

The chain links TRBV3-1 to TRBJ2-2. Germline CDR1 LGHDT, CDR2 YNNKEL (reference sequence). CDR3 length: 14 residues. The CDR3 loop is CASKAQTNTGELFF.

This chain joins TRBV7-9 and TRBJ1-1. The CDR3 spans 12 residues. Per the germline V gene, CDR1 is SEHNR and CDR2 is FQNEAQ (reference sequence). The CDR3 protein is CASSLGPTEAFF.

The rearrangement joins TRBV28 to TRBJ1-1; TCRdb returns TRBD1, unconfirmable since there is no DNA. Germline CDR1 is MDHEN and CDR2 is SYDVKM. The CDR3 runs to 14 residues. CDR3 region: CASSYGQLNTEAFF.

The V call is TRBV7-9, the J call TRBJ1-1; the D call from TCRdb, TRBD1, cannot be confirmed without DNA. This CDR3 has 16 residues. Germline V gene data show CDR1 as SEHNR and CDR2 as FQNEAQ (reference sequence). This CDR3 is CASSYQRTGEEGEAFF.

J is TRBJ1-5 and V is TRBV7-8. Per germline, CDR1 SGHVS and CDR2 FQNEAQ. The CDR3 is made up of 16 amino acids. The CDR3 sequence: CASSLEVGRGNQPQHF.

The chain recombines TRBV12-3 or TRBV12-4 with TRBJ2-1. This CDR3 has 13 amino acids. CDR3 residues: CASSLRANNEQFF.